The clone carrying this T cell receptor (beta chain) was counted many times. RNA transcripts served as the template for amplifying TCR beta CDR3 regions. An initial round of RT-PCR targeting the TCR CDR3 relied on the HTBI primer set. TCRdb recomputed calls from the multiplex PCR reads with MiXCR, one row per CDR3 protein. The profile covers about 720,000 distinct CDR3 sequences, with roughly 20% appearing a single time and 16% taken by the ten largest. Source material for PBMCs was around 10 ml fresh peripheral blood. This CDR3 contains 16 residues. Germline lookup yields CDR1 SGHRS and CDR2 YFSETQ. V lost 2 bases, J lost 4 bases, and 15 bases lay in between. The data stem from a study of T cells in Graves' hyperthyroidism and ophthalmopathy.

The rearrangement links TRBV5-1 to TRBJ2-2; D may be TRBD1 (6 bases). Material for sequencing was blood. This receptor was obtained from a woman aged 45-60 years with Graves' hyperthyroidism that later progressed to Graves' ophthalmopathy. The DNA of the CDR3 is TGCGCCAGCAGCTTACCCCGGGAAGGGGGCACCGGGGAGCTGTTTTTT. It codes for CASSLPREGGTGELFF. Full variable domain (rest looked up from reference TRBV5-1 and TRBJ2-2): KAGVTQTPRYLIKTRGQQVTLSCSPISGHRSVSWYQQTPGQGLQFLFEYFSETQRNKGNFPGRFSGRQFSNSRSEMNVSTLELGDSALYLCASSLPREGGTGELFFGEGSRLTVL.